A single sample gave rise to the 6 T cell receptor beta chains below, sequenced in a study of shared clonotypes between healthy human individuals. This table comes from immunoSEQ multiplex PCR, and its TCRdb copy is limited to in-frame clones, with some not included. This table has around 430,000 clones, roughly 83% appearing once. Material: PBMCs. These receptors were taken from a woman between 40 and 55 years old in good health. Some clones in this sample may be carry-over from other donors' samples.

This clone was picked up a small number of times. The chain joins TRBV30 to TRBJ1-3; maybe TRBD1 (5 bases). The V gene's germline CDR1 is GTSNPN and CDR2 SVGIG (reference sequence). The CDR3 covers 14 residues. The ends were cut back, 5 bases at V and 0 bases at J, with 11 bases in the middle. This chain's CDR3 is CAWGDRASGNTIYF. The CDR3 DNA reads TGTGCCTGGGGGGACCGAGCCTCTGGAAACACCATATATTTT.

V and J are TRBV15 and TRBJ2-6, with D possibly TRBD1 on 5 matching bases. The CDR3 is 18 amino acids. CDR1 and CDR2 (germline): LNHNV, YYDKDF (reference sequence). The V end was cut by 1 base, the J end by 0 bases, with 13 bases between. Here the CDR3 DNA reads TGTGCCACCAGCAGAGTCAGGGAAGGGTTCTCTGGGGCCAACGTCCTGACTTTC. Protein product: CATSRVREGFSGANVLTF.

The V call is TRBV28, the J call TRBJ2-3, with TRBD2 identical over 12 bases. This CDR3 spans 18 amino acids. Unmatched junction bases numbered 8, after V lost 2 bases and J lost 2 bases. Germline V lookup: CDR1 MDHEN, CDR2 SYDVKM. CDR3: CASSLLGTSGSNTDTQYF. In DNA form, the CDR3 reads TGTGCCAGCAGTTTACTAGGGACTAGCGGGTCCAACACAGATACGCAGTATTTT.

The chain combines TRBV25-1 with TRBJ1-2, with 7 bases lining up with TRBD1. The length of the CDR3 is 12 residues. CDR1 MGHDK and CDR2 SYGVNS come from the germline V gene. J gave up 2 bases and V 7 bases, and 1 base lay outside the gene matches. CDR3 nucleotides: TGTGCCAGCAAGGGGGCCAACTATGGCTACACCTTC. Amino acid sequence: CASKGANYGYTF.

The gene calls are TRBV18 and TRBJ1-3; D is unclear. This CDR3 spans 17 amino acids. Germline CDR1 is KGHSH and CDR2 is LQKENI. With 2 bases removed from V and 2 bases from J, the gap between germline ends came to 16 bases. Written as DNA, the CDR3 is TGTGCCAGCTCACCATCTTATACAACAACCGCTGGAAACACCATATATTTT. Residues: CASSPSYTTTAGNTIYF. The full variable domain, completed using reference TRBV18 and TRBJ1-3, is NAGVMQNPRHLVRRRGQEARLRCSPMKGHSHVYWYRQLPEEGLKFMVYLQKENIIDESGMPKERFSAEFPKEGPSILRIQQVVRGDSAAYFCASSPSYTTTAGNTIYFGEGSWLTVV.

The chain carries TRBV19 and TRBJ2-7, with D hard to call. Germline loops: CDR1 LNHDA, CDR2 SQIVND (reference sequence). Trimming removed 5 bases from V and 0 bases from J, with 8 bases in between. The CDR3 length is 13 residues. CDR3 protein: CASSFGSSYEQYF. The CDR3 region has the DNA TGTGCCAGTAGTTTCGGTAGCTCCTACGAGCAGTACTTC.